This TCR beta chain stems from a study of cytomegalovirus exposure and HLA in healthy donors. Looking at the study overall: Earlier results showed roughly 120 million unique TCR beta sequences derived from around 170 million T cells. Of around 400 genotyped donors, about 81% grouped in the Caucasian-associated ancestry cluster. Findings and limits, study-wide: Among CMV-associated TCR beta chains, most appeared HLA-restricted in a later analysis.

Comment on this clone: The antigen remains undetermined.

The CDR3 extends over 17 amino acids. The V end was cut by 1 base, the J end by 2 bases, with 16 bases between. Germline V gene sequence: CDR1 SGHNT, CDR2 YENEEA. 13 Jbeta primers and 60 Vbeta primers were used for the PCR. Method: immunoSEQ multiplex PCR; TCRdb's copy keeps in-frame clones and lacks some. The sample has roughly 260,000 clones; 84% are singletons. The specimen sequenced was PBMCs. The V gene is TRBV11-3, the J gene TRBJ2-3; D possibly corresponds to TRBD2 (6 bases). The TCR originated in a woman in her thirties or forties in good health and CMV-seropositive. The CDR3 DNA sequence: TGTGCCAGCAGCTTAGGGGGGACTCCCACCCTCACAGATACGCAGTATTTT. It encodes CASSLGGTPTLTDTQYF.